These 26 T cell receptor beta chains originate from one sample sequenced in a study of Graves' ophthalmopathy and Graves' hyperthyroidism. Researchers took RNA transcripts and amplified TCR beta CDR3 regions from them. Second-round multiplex PCR came after a first-round RT-PCR that employed HTBI primers. TCRdb reanalysed the multiplex PCR reads using MiXCR and keeps one entry per CDR3 protein. The sample shows about 380,000 distinct CDR3 sequences, 15% of them seen only once. Sequencing input: peripheral blood. These receptors originate from a woman aged 18-29 years with stable Graves' hyperthyroidism.

This chain joins TRBV9 and TRBJ2-2; 8 nucleotides align to TRBD2. Germline CDR1 SGDLS, CDR2 YYNGEE. V was clipped by 4 bases and J by 6 bases; unmatched bases: 8. This CDR3 is 15 amino acids long. In DNA form, the CDR3 reads TGTGCCAGCAGCCCCCGGGAGGGTGGGGCCGGGGAGCTGTTTTTT. Translating it yields CASSPREGGAGELFF.

The table lists this clonotype with many counts. One junction end does not reproduce the germline sequence, and a read error may be involved. The chain uses TRBV11-2 and TRBJ1-1, with D perhaps matching TRBD1 (5 bases). The CDR3 loop spans 12 amino acids. CDR1 SGHAT and CDR2 FQNNGV come from the germline V gene. The CDR3 spells CASSLTQAPVIF. Here the CDR3 DNA reads TGTGCCAGCAGCCTAACACAGGCCCCGGTGATCTTT.

The sample holds many counts of this clonotype. The chain recombines TRBV19 with TRBJ1-1; D perhaps matches TRBD1 (6 bases). Per the germline V gene, CDR1 is LNHDA and CDR2 is SQIVND (reference sequence). V gave up 8 bases and J gave up 4 bases, with 17 bases separating them. CDR3 size: 14 residues. CDR3 nucleotides: TGTGCCAGTCTCGACGGGGGGCTGAGCACTGAAGCTTTCTTT. As protein: CASLDGGLSTEAFF. The whole variable domain, filled in from reference TRBV19 and TRBJ1-1, reads DGGITQSPKYLFRKEGQNVTLSCEQNLNHDAMYWYRQDPGQGLRLIYYSQIVNDFQKGDIAEGYSVSREKKESFPLTVTSAQKNPTAFYLCASLDGGLSTEAFFGQGTRLTVV.

This clonotype was detected many times. The CDR3 DNA is TGTGCCAGCAGTTTAAGGGCAGGGGTGCAGAATCAGCCCCAGCATTTT. Its translation: CASSLRAGVQNQPQHF. The chain joins TRBV12-3 or TRBV12-4 to TRBJ1-5; tentatively, D is TRBD1 (6 bases). V was clipped by 2 bases and J by 4 bases, with 15 bases between them. The CDR3 consists of 16 residues.

This clonotype was counted a single time. This clone may be a read error of a much larger clone one base away. The CDR3 protein is CASRKLDRGWTEACF. The CDR3 nucleotides read TGCGCCAGCAGGAAGTTAGACAGGGGGTGGACTGAAGCTTGCTTT. This rearrangement joins TRBV5-1 to TRBJ1-1, with 9 positions matching TRBD1. Germline-derived CDR1 and CDR2 are SGHRS and YFSETQ. The CDR3 is 15 residues long.

The genes are TRBV7-9 and TRBJ2-7; 11 nucleotides match TRBD1. Germline values: CDR1 SEHNR, CDR2 FQNEAQ (reference sequence). The V and J ends lost 5 bases and 3 bases, in that order; junction bases with no gene match: 3. This CDR3 spans 14 amino acids. In DNA, the CDR3 is TGTGCCAGCAGCGGGGACAGGGGGGACTACGAGCAGTACTTC. Protein sequence: CASSGDRGDYEQYF.

In this sample, this clonotype turned up many times. This chain uses TRBV6-1 with TRBJ1-6, with D unresolved. V was cut by 4 bases and J by 6 bases, with 13 bases left in between. Looked up from germline, CDR1 is MNHNS and CDR2 is SASEGT. CDR3 size: 15 residues. The CDR3 DNA follows: TGTGCCAGCAGTGGAGACCTTATCCCTAATTCACCCCTCCACTTT. As protein: CASSGDLIPNSPLHF.

The chain links TRBV6-1 to TRBJ1-1; no reliable D call. V gave up 6 bases and J gave up 2 bases, with 10 bases separating them. The CDR3 contains 13 residues. Germline-derived CDR1 and CDR2 are MNHNS and SASEGT. The CDR3 nucleotides are TGTGCCAGCAGGTCCCCATTCAACACTGAAGCTTTCTTT. Protein sequence: CASRSPFNTEAFF.

In its sample, this clonotype was seen many times. The conserved final phenylalanine or tryptophan is absent from the CDR3, which likely points to a read error. V is TRBV12-3 or TRBV12-4 and J is TRBJ2-7; 7 positions match TRBD2. V lost 0 bases, J lost 2 bases, and 4 bases stayed unmatched. CDR3 size: 15 residues. CDR3 coding DNA: TGTGCCAGCAGTTTAGCGCCGGGGGGACCCTACGAGCAGTACTCC. This translates into CASSLAPGGPYEQYS.

This clonotype was seen repeatedly, ten times or more. The V and J genes are TRBV6-5 and TRBJ1-1; no clear D. V was shortened by 2 bases and J by 4 bases, with 8 bases between the two germline ends. Germline V gives CDR1 MNHEY, CDR2 SVGAGI. The CDR3 spans 13 residues. The CDR3 loop is CASSYAESTEAFF. As DNA, the CDR3 is TGTGCCAGCAGTTACGCCGAATCCACTGAAGCTTTCTTT.

The chain carries TRBV6-1 and TRBJ2-7, with 10 bases matching TRBD1. Germline trimming cut 6 bases from V and 5 bases from J; bases unmatched to any gene: 10. This CDR3 has 15 amino acids. CDR1 MNHNS and CDR2 SASEGT come from the germline V gene. CDR3 bases: TGTGCCAGCAGCCGGGCCGGGACAGGGGATGACGAGCAGTACTTC. As protein: CASSRAGTGDDEQYF.

The CDR3 coding sequence is TGTGCCAGCAGCCCAGCAGGCTTTCTAGCCAAAAACATTCAGTACTTC. Its protein product is CASSPAGFLAKNIQYF. This chain uses TRBV6-2 or TRBV6-3 with TRBJ2-4; unclear D gene. Germline loops: CDR1 MNHEY, CDR2 SVGEGT. V lost 6 bases and J 0 bases, leaving 15 bases between the germline ends. The CDR3 extends over 16 amino acids.

A note on this clonotype: The junction and the germline gene differ at one end; a read error may be behind it. The rearrangement uses TRBV7-9 and TRBJ1-2; D might be TRBD1 (5 bases). CDR3 length: 15 amino acids. CDR1 and CDR2 from the germline V gene are SEHNR and FQNEAQ (reference sequence). The CDR3 protein is CACSSPGSPIYGYTF. CDR3 DNA: TGCGCCTGCAGCTCCCCAGGGTCGCCCATCTATGGCTACACCTTC.

At least ten counts were recorded for this clonotype. CDR3 region: CASRISPGQTNYGYTF. The DNA of the CDR3 is TGTGCCAGCAGAATCAGCCCTGGACAGACAAACTATGGCTACACCTTC. This sequence joins TRBV6-2 or TRBV6-3 and TRBJ1-2; TRBD1 is a possible D gene (6 bases). The CDR3 contains 16 residues. Germline CDR1 is MNHEY and CDR2 is SVGEGT. Trimming took off 6 bases at V and 2 bases at J, with 19 bases between the two ends.

This clonotype was found many times. The chain recombines TRBV2 with TRBJ2-7; tentatively, D is TRBD2 (6 bases). Looked up from germline, CDR1 is SNHLY and CDR2 is FYNNEI. Trimming took off 5 bases at V and 0 bases at J, with 11 bases between the two ends. This CDR3 contains 14 residues. The CDR3 region has the DNA TGTGCCAGCAGTTTCGGGACTGGCTCCTACGAGCAGTACTTC. The encoded protein is CASSFGTGSYEQYF.

This clonotype was recorded at least ten times. This rearrangement joins TRBV6-5 to TRBJ1-1; a weak D match, TRBD1 (5 bases). The CDR3 length is 13 residues. Germline CDR1 is MNHEY and CDR2 is SVGAGI. Trimming took 2 bases from V and 3 from J, leaving 7 bases between them. The CDR3 coding sequence is TGTGCCAGCAGTTACGCGGGGGACACTGAAGCTTTCTTT. Translation: CASSYAGDTEAFF.

In this sample, this clonotype turned up a few times. This chain joins TRBV5-1 and TRBJ1-2, with D maybe TRBD1 (6 bases). Trimming pared 0 bases from V and 7 bases from J, leaving 10 bases between. The CDR3 contains 13 residues. The germline V gene encodes CDR1 SGHRS and CDR2 YFSETQ. In nucleotides, the CDR3 is TGCGCCAGCAGCTTGGTGGCAGGGGTTGGCTACACCTTC. As protein: CASSLVAGVGYTF.

This clonotype was counted many times. This chain connects TRBV20-1 to TRBJ1-2; D call uncertain. Trimming removed 3 bases from V and 0 bases from J, with 11 bases in between. Germline CDR1 and CDR2: DFQATT and SNEGSKA (reference sequence). This CDR3 spans 14 amino acids. Here the CDR3 DNA reads TGCAGTGCTAGGGTGGTTACAGCTAACTATGGCTACACCTTC. It encodes CSARVVTANYGYTF.

In its sample, this clonotype was seen many times. The CDR3 is CASSPQVNYGYTF. As DNA, the CDR3 is TGTGCCAGCAGTCCTCAGGTGAACTATGGCTACACCTTC. The chain carries TRBV6-1 and TRBJ1-2; D uncertain. From germline, CDR1 is MNHNS and CDR2 SASEGT. The ends were cut back, 5 bases at V and 2 bases at J, with 9 bases in the middle. This CDR3 has 13 amino acids.

This clonotype occurred many times. The chain has TRBV6-1 and TRBJ1-1, with 8 positions matching TRBD1. The CDR3 consists of 15 residues. V gave up 7 bases and J gave up 1 base; unmatched junction bases: 8. CDR1 and CDR2 (germline): MNHNS, SASEGT. Written as DNA, the CDR3 is TGTGCCAGCAAATCGACAGGGGCCGAGAACACTGAAGCTTTCTTT. This translates into CASKSTGAENTEAFF.

This clonotype was recorded at least ten times. This rearrangement joins TRBV14 to TRBJ2-7, with D uncertain. CDR1 SGHDN and CDR2 FVKESK come from the germline V gene. The length of the CDR3 is 13 residues. V lost 1 base, J lost 0 bases, and 4 bases lay in between. The chain's CDR3 is CASSQVLSYEQYF. The CDR3 DNA reads as TGTGCCAGCAGCCAAGTACTCTCCTACGAGCAGTACTTC. Full variable domain (rest looked up from reference TRBV14 and TRBJ2-7): EAGVTQFPSHSVIEKGQTVTLRCDPISGHDNLYWYRRVMGKEIKFLLHFVKESKQDESGMPNNRFLAERTGGTYSTLKVQPAELEDSGVYFCASSQVLSYEQYFGPGTRLTVT.

This clonotype showed up many times. The rearrangement links TRBV19 to TRBJ2-2; D might be TRBD1 (7 bases). Trimming shortened V by 5 bases and J by 0 bases, and 13 bases separated the two germline ends. Germline CDR1 is LNHDA and CDR2 is SQIVND (reference sequence). The CDR3 length is 16 residues. The CDR3 sequence: CASSPGGGANTGELFF. CDR3 nucleotides: TGTGCCAGTAGTCCCGGAGGGGGCGCGAACACCGGGGAGCTGTTTTTT.

The chain is built from TRBV7-9 and TRBJ1-2, with 12 bases identical to TRBD1. Germline-derived CDR1 and CDR2 are SEHNR and FQNEAQ (reference sequence). V lost 5 bases to trimming and J lost 7 bases; unmatched junction nucleotides: 8. This CDR3 is 15 amino acids long. In nucleotides, the CDR3 is TGTGCCAGCAGCCACTGGGACAGGGGGCGACCTGGCTACACCTTC. It codes for CASSHWDRGRPGYTF.

This clonotype came up many times. The chain couples TRBV13 to TRBJ2-5, with TRBD2 identical over 9 bases. CDR3 length: 18 amino acids. J lost 4 bases, V lost 1 base, and 13 bases had no gene match. CDR1 is PRHDT and CDR2 is FYEKMQ in the germline V gene (reference sequence). This CDR3 reads CASSLDVLQAGGGETQYF. CDR3 DNA: TGTGCCAGCAGCTTAGATGTCCTGCAAGCGGGGGGCGGAGAGACCCAGTACTTC.

This clonotype showed up just a few times. This chain uses TRBV20-1 with TRBJ1-1; a possible D gene is TRBD1 (5 bases). The V end lost 6 bases, the J end lost 4 bases, and 18 bases lay between the germline ends. From germline, CDR1 is DFQATT and CDR2 SNEGSKA (reference sequence). The CDR3 covers 14 residues. Written as DNA, the CDR3 is TGCAGTGCGCAAGGTGGGGCTTGGAGCACTGAAGCTTTCTTT. As protein: CSAQGGAWSTEAFF.

This clonotype was seen only a few times. This sequence joins TRBV24-1 and TRBJ2-2, with D perhaps being TRBD1 or TRBD2 (5 bases each). V lost 5 bases and J 7 bases, leaving 16 bases between the germline ends. This CDR3 spans 15 amino acids. Per germline, CDR1 KGHDR and CDR2 SFDVKD. The CDR3 loop is CATSGVVGDHGELFF. CDR3 DNA sequence: TGTGCCACCAGTGGAGTTGTAGGGGACCACGGGGAGCTGTTTTTT.